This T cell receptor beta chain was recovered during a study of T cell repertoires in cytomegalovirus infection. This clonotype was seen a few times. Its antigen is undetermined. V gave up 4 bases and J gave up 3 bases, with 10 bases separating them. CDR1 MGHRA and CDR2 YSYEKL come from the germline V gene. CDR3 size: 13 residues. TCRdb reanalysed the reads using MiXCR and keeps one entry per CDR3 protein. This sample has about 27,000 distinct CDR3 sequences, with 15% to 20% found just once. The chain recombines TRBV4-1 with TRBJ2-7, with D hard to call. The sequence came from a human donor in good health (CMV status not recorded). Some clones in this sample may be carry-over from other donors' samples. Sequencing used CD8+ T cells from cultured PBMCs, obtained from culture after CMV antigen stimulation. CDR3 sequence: CASSPALSYEQYF. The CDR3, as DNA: TGCGCCAGCAGCCCTGCCCTTAGCTACGAGCAGTACTTC.